This TCR beta chain derives from a study of cytomegalovirus exposure and HLA in healthy donors. This CDR3 has 16 amino acids. Trimming cost V 2 bases and J 4 bases, with 12 bases left between them. From germline, CDR1 is SEHNR and CDR2 FQNEAQ (reference sequence). This clone has more than one count but fewer than ten. The antigen is unknown. The PCR contained 60 Vbeta and 13 Jbeta primers. Only in-frame clones appear in the TCRdb table, and some are missing; sequencing was by immunoSEQ multiplex PCR. The sample includes 65,000 to 95,000 clones, 70% to 80% of them seen just once. Study findings and constraints: When analyzed later, the rates of TCR association showed variation by HLA locus, with DRB1 the most and HLA-C the fewest.

This receptor was identified in a man aged 25-45 years in good health and CMV-seronegative. What was sequenced was PBMCs. This chain links TRBV7-9 with TRBJ2-6, with a possible D match to TRBD2 (6 bases). CDR3: CASSLLGGEGANVLTF. In nucleotides, the CDR3 is TGTGCCAGCAGCTTATTAGGAGGGGAAGGGGCCAACGTCCTGACTTTC.